This T cell receptor (beta chain) was identified during a study of T cells in Graves' hyperthyroidism and ophthalmopathy (dated by TCRdb to 2018 to 2020). Concerning the study at large: Peripheral blood was collected at initial diagnosis, before any treatment. TCR V-J signatures able to tell the groups apart were searched for in a discovery cohort of 100 patients, of whom fewer than 45 had Graves' ophthalmopathy and roughly 59 had stable Graves' hyperthyroidism. Prospective prediction of ophthalmopathy was tested in an independent validation cohort of under 20 hyperthyroidism patients and 15 to 17 patients who later progressed to ophthalmopathy. For training and testing, the 100 patients in the discovery cohort were randomly divided in a 7:3 ratio. The study also compared thyroid tissue and blood T-cell repertoires from five or six Graves' hyperthyroidism patients. Following sampling, methimazole starting at 30 mg daily was given to hyperthyroidism patients, and high-dose intravenous methylprednisolone was given to ophthalmopathy patients. TCR Vbeta CDR3 sequencing of some 140 peripheral blood samples (under 45 ophthalmopathy, 75 or so hyperthyroidism and some 17 progressor patients) is reported in the paper. Points the paper makes about the study in general: In validation, progression to ophthalmopathy was predicted by the model with 70.59% sensitivity and roughly 76% specificity, a median of approximately 6.5 months before onset. A model built on a 13 V-J signature distinguished ophthalmopathy from stable hyperthyroidism, reaching around 87% sensitivity and 81.08% specificity in cross-validation and 80%/75% in testing. No statistical method was used to fix the sample size in advance, and group allocation was not hidden from the investigators. Blood samples also contained most of the expanded thyroid clonotypes (frequency above 0.001), which suggests that blood repertoires may reflect thyroid immune responses.

Amplification of TCR beta CDR3 regions was carried out from RNA transcripts. A first-round RT-PCR of the TCR CDR3 used the HTBI primer set with the Qiagen OneStep RT-PCR kit. The libraries were constructed in a second round of multiplex PCR and then size-selected and purified. Sequencing of the libraries was done on an Illumina HiSeq2000 using paired-end 100 bp reads. The authors' analysis ran thus. SOAPnuke was used to process the raw data, removing reads that contained adapters or uncalled bases, had a mean Phred below 15, or lacked an exact match to the constant primer or identifier. COPE v1.2.5 was used to merge high-quality paired reads, and clonotypes were defined as unique nucleotide sequences. MiTCR v1.1 was used to align clonotypes to the IMGT TRBV, TRBD and TRBJ reference segments. Only V-J combinations with frequency above 0.0001, covering roughly 99% of repertoires, were analysed. The TCS score was defined as F50 (clonal expansion) divided by E x V (chaos), with BLOSUM62-based TCRdist calculated between CDR3 peptides within each V-J. Welch's t-statistics and random forest reduced around 520 V-J features to around 14, which were used in a naive Bayes classifier (R e1071). TCRdb passed the public sequencing reads through fastp at Q25 and MiXCR, retaining productive beta sequences. Each record represents a unique CDR3 protein, reported with the most common genes and DNA among its rows. It is TCRdb's table, rather than the study itself, that gives the V and J calls and clone size. The sample table contains a few hundred thousand distinct CDR3 sequences; only one count was recorded for roughly 16% of them. Jointly, the top ten make up around 3.5% of the sample.

The CDR3 covers 14 residues, taking in both the cysteine and the phenylalanine. Only the CDR3 part of the read is kept: 42 bases, read in frame from the first base. From a lookup of the germline V gene, CDR1 and CDR2 are SQVTM and ANQGSEA. The V end loses 4 bases and the J end loses 5 bases, and a stretch of 17 bases separates them. A note on this clonotype: Its specific antigen is unknown. Per-base qualities were not stored, and no clone one base away is much larger.

In the ophthalmopathy patients, disease was moderately to severely active, with a Clinical Activity Score of 3 or more, a NOSPECS grade of 4 or more, and a duration of less than 3 months. The study excluded patients with uncontrolled infections, other autoimmune diseases, pregnancy or lactation. Diagnoses were established on the basis of clinical symptoms, serum thyroxine and TRAb, thyroid ultrasound, and orbital computed tomography. PBMCs were separated from under 12 ml of fresh peripheral blood using Ficoll-Paque density gradient centrifugation. Total RNA was extracted with Trizol reagent, and quality was checked on an Agilent 2100 Bioanalyzer.

Sequencing input: blood. The TCR was taken from a woman between 35 and 50 years old with Graves' ophthalmopathy. The rearrangement combines TRBV29-1 with TRBJ2-5; the D segment cannot be called with confidence. The DNA sequence is TGCAGCGTTGCAATGGGTCAGTGGGCCGAGACCCAGTACTTC. Its protein is CSVAMGQWAETQYF.